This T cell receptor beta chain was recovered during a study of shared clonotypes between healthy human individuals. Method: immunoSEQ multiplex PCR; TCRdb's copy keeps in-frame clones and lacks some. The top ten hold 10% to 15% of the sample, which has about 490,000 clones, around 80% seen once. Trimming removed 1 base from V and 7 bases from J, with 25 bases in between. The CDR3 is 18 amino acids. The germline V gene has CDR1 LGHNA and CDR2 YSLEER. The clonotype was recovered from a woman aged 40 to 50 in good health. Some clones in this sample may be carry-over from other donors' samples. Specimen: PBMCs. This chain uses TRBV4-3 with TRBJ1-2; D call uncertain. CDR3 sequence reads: CASSQAASRPPLRGGYTF. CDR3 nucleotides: TGCGCCAGCAGCCAAGCAGCATCGAGACCTCCACTACGGGGTGGCTACACCTTC.